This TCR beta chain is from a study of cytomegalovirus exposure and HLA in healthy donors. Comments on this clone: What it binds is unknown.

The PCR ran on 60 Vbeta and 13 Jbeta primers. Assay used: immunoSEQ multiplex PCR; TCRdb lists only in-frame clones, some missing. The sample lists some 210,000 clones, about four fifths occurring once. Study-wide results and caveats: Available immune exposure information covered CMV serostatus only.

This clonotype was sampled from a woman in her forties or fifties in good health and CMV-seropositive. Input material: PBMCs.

The CDR3 protein is CASSTGVQIRGNTIYF. The DNA for the CDR3 is TGTGCCAGCAGCACGGGAGTCCAAATTCGGGGAAACACCATATATTTT. This chain uses TRBV5-6 with TRBJ1-3; D is unresolved. The CDR3 runs 16 residues. Germline V gene lookup returns CDR1 SGHDT and CDR2 YYEEEE. V dropped 4 bases and J dropped 4 bases, with 18 bases sitting between them. The complete variable domain, with remaining parts taken from reference TRBV5-6 and TRBJ1-3, reads DAGVTQSPTHLIKTRGQQVTLRCSPKSGHDTVSWYQQALGQGPQFIFQYYEEEERQRGNFPDRFSGHQFPNYSSELNVNALLLGDSALYLCASSTGVQIRGNTIYFGEGSWLTVV.